This entry concerns a single T cell receptor beta chain. This sample is drawn from a study of ipilimumab plus nivolumab after autologous stem cell transplantation. The CDR3 is 15 amino acids. With 0 bases removed from V and 3 bases from J, the gap between germline ends came to 10 bases. The V gene's germline CDR1 is SGHRS and CDR2 YFSETQ. Patients got ipilimumab 1 mg/kg beginning 14 to 28 days post-transplant. Assay used: immunoSEQ multiplex PCR; TCRdb lists only in-frame clones, some missing. The sample carries some 25,000 clones, 86% recorded once. This rearrangement joins TRBV5-1 to TRBJ1-5; D remains unclear. This receptor was identified in a male donor with diffuse large B-cell lymphoma. Sequenced material: PBMCs, taken in a trial of ipilimumab plus nivolumab as post-transplant consolidation. The DNA for the CDR3 is TGCGCCAGCAGCTTGGATCCTGGGCTCAATCAGCCCCAGCATTTT. Amino acids: CASSLDPGLNQPQHF.